The clone carrying this T cell receptor beta chain was found a few times. What it binds is unknown. The genes and germline here are from mouse. From the germline J gene comes the end of the CDR3, since the read stops 1 residue before it. The sample originates from a study of tissue T cells after allogeneic stem cell transplantation. Study observations and caveats: Only a limited share of tissue TCRs appeared in blood or spleen. Sampling depth was limited, and the cohort was small and clinically varied. Motif-based clustering found tissue-specific repertoire signatures shared across patients, though few clones were shared.

As to time point: mouse harvest day 7 after allogeneic transplant. Tail vein injection delivered 10^7 T-cell-depleted bone marrow cells and 10^6 splenic CD5+ T cells. V lost 0 bases, J lost 2 bases, and 3 bases stayed unmatched. CDR3 size: 16 residues. Germline-derived CDR1 and CDR2 are SNHLY and FYNGKV (reference sequence). Sequencing of TCRbeta CDR3 at survey depth gave sequences and template counts. Clones were read by immunoSEQ multiplex PCR, and TCRdb kept only the in-frame ones, dropping some. The top ten clones hold 7% to 8% of a sample with approximately 7,600 clones, approximately 48% of them seen once.

The chain has TRBV3 and TRBJ2-7; 11 nucleotides line up with TRBD2. The receptor's source is a female BALB/c mouse given C57BL/6 T cells with graft-versus-host disease after an allogeneic hematopoietic cell transplant. Sequenced input: gut tissue. The CDR3 spells CASSLALGGRAYEQYF. The sequenced CDR3 bases are TGTGCCAGCAGCTTAGCACTGGGGGGGCGCGCCTATGAACAGTAC. Using reference TRBV3 and TRBJ2-7 for the parts outside the CDR3, the full variable domain is GPKVLQIPSHQIIDMGQMVTLNCDPVSNHLYFYWYKQILGQQMEFLVNFYNGKVMEKSKLFKDQFSVERPDGSYFTLKIQPTALEDSAVYFCASSLALGGRAYEQYFGPGTRLTVL.